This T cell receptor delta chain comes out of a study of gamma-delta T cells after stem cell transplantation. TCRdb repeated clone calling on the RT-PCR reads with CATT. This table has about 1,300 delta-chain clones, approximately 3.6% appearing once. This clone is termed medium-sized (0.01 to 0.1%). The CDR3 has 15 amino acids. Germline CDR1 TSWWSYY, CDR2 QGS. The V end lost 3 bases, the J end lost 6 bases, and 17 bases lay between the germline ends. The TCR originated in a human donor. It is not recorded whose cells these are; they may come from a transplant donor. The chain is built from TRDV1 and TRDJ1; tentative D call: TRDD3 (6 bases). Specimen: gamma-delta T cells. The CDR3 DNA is TGTGCTCTTGGGGACAATACGCTGGGGTCATATAAACTCATCTTT. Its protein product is CALGDNTLGSYKLIF.